This TCR beta chain was documented in a study of regulatory T cells in long-lasting Graves disease (dated by TCRdb to about 2021). A note on the overall study: Antithyroid drugs had been taken for less than 3 months by newly diagnosed Graves' disease patients. Peripheral blood TCR sequencing and RNA sequencing compared persistent Graves' disease patients with newly diagnosed Graves' disease patients. The study was registered as a clinical trial and conducted in China. A total of around 35 samples underwent TCR sequencing, from roughly 13 patients with persistent Graves' disease and some 20 patients with newly diagnosed Graves' disease.

The method was multiplex PCR. The instrument was an Illumina HiSeq 4000. TCR beta libraries were built with iRepertoire HTBI primers and Arm-PCR amplification of CDR3 regions. PCR products were gel purified before sequencing. The paper's data handling went like this. Gene usage analysis of CDR3 amino acid clonotypes used the 55 to 65 TRBV and more than 13 TRBJ segments found across samples. Filtered high-quality paired reads were merged into contigs using COPE and FqMerger. BLAST was used to align contigs to IMGT TRBV, TRBD and TRBJ reference genes, with CDR3 defined following IMGT. Highly expanded clones were defined as clonotypes with a frequency above 0.1%. Shannon entropy served as the measure of repertoire diversity, while the Gini coefficient captured V-J evenness. A clonotype was considered public if more than one individual shared it. The public sequencing data were trimmed at Q25 with fastp and processed into clonotypes with MiXCR by TCRdb, which kept only in-frame beta chains. Rows are unified per CDR3 protein, each entry keeping the most common DNA and genes. These V and J calls originate from TCRdb's pipeline instead of the authors' own analysis. This sample comprises about 540,000 distinct CDR3 sequences, about 14% of them detected only once. About 9.1% of the sample rests with the top ten.

Taken with the paper, the label for time point translates to: newly diagnosed GD, antithyroid drugs for less than 3 months. For both TCR sequencing and RNA sequencing, RNA was extracted from PBMCs in TRIzol. Graves' disease was diagnosed according to American Thyroid Association guidelines. Recruitment of patients was carried out at an endocrinology department in Xi'an, China. Each patient gave about 10 milliliters of peripheral blood, collected in an EDTA anticoagulant tube. Ficoll Paque Plus density gradient separation was used to isolate PBMCs, and no further T cell sorting was done. An Agilent 2100 Bioanalyzer and agarose gel were used to check RNA quality, and a NanoDrop 2000 was used to measure RNA concentration. V was cut back by 3 bases and J by 4 bases, leaving a gap of 9 bases between them. The CDR3 contains 13 residues, cysteine and phenylalanine counted. Left in the record is the CDR3 DNA by itself, 39 bases read in frame from the first base. The germline V gene supplies CDR1 ENHRY and CDR2 SYGVKD.

This clonotype was recorded many times. Its binding antigen is unknown. No much larger clone exists at a distance of one base, and base qualities are not known. Overall study results and their limits: Because the primary lesion, thyroid tissue, could not be accessed, the study looked at peripheral blood alone. The authors acknowledged the small sample size as a limitation that may reduce accuracy. Lower TCR Shannon entropy and fewer highly expanded clones were observed in persistent Graves' disease patients than in newly diagnosed patients, which suggested clonal expansion. Persistent patients shared more public clonotypes among themselves (fewer than 3,000) than newly diagnosed patients did (roughly 910). Only the TCR beta chain was sequenced and analyzed. Persistent disease showed preferential use of TRBV28, TRBJ1-2 and TRBJ2-5, whereas newly diagnosed disease favored TRBV20-1 and TRBJ2-1.

This sample was also put to use in a study of T cells in Graves' hyperthyroidism and ophthalmopathy. The second paper states: Graves' hyperthyroidism was defined as stable when no progression to ophthalmopathy occurred over 18 months of follow-up. The hyperthyroidism patients were between 18 and 65 years old and newly diagnosed, with a disease duration of less than 2 months. Patients with uncontrolled infections, other autoimmune diseases, pregnancy or lactation were excluded. Diagnoses were established on the basis of clinical symptoms, serum thyroxine and TRAb, thyroid ultrasound, and orbital computed tomography. A first-round RT-PCR of the TCR CDR3 used the HTBI primer set with the Qiagen OneStep RT-PCR kit. Blood samples also contained most of the expanded thyroid clonotypes (frequency above 0.001), which suggests that blood repertoires may reflect thyroid immune responses. In cross-validation, a model built on a 13 V-J signature told ophthalmopathy apart from stable hyperthyroidism with 87.88% sensitivity and approximately 81% specificity, and in testing the same model reached 80%/75%. During validation, the model predicted progression to ophthalmopathy a median of about 6.5 months ahead of onset, with around 71% sensitivity and about 75% specificity. To identify TCR V-J signatures that set the groups apart, the researchers used a discovery cohort of 100 patients, made up of about 44 with Graves' ophthalmopathy and 57 with stable Graves' hyperthyroidism. An independent validation cohort of some 18 hyperthyroidism patients and 17 patients who later progressed to ophthalmopathy tested prospective prediction of ophthalmopathy. The 100 discovery patients were randomly split 7:3 into training and test sets. The study also compared thyroid tissue and blood T-cell repertoires from roughly six Graves' hyperthyroidism patients. Once sampling was done, hyperthyroidism patients were given methimazole at a starting dose of 30 mg daily, whereas ophthalmopathy patients were given high-dose intravenous methylprednisolone. Libraries were constructed in a second round of multiplex PCR, after which size selection and purification were carried out. The libraries were sequenced on an Illumina HiSeq2000 using paired-end 100 bp reads. SOAPnuke was used to process the raw data, removing reads that contained adapters or uncalled bases, had a mean Phred below 15, or lacked an exact match to the constant primer or identifier. High-quality paired reads were merged with COPE v1.2.5, and unique nucleotide sequences were defined as clonotypes. MiTCR v1.1 was used to align the clonotypes against IMGT TRBV, TRBD and TRBJ reference segments. Only V-J combinations with frequency above 0.0001, covering about 99% of repertoires, were analysed. The TCS score was defined as F50 (clonal expansion) divided by E x V (chaos), with BLOSUM62-based TCRdist calculated between CDR3 peptides within each V-J. Welch's t-statistics and random forest reduced several hundred V-J features to 13, which were used in a naive Bayes classifier (R e1071). Sample size was not statistically predetermined, and investigators were not blinded to group allocation. The paper reports TCR Vbeta CDR3 sequencing of approximately 130 peripheral blood samples: 43 ophthalmopathy, fewer than 80 hyperthyroidism and around 17 progressor patients.

The sequencing here drew on peripheral blood mononuclear cells (PBMCs), taken at new diagnosis, from a patient treated with antithyroid drugs. The chain is made from TRBV10-3 and TRBJ1-1; TRBD1 could be the D gene, as 6 bases match. The sequence derives from a man younger than 45 with Graves disease. Donor details come from another sample of the same person, matched by shared clones. The DNA is TGTGCCATCAGTGAAAGAGGGGGCACTGAAGCTTTCTTT. Translated, it gives CAISERGGTEAFF.